The 28 T cell receptor beta chains below come from one sample, sequenced in a study of immune characterization of retroperitoneal liposarcoma. TCRdb re-derived calls from the PCR reads in MiXCR, one entry per CDR3 protein. Of approximately 4,400 distinct CDR3 sequences listed, 30% to 45% were seen once; the top ten hold roughly 32%. Sample: tumor tissue. These receptors all stem from a male donor with retroperitoneal liposarcoma.

The J gene is TRBJ2-3, the V gene TRBV7-2; D is undetermined. There are 14 residues in the CDR3. Germline CDR1 reads SGHTA; CDR2 reads FQGNSA. With 4 bases removed from V and 3 bases from J, the gap between germline ends came to 11 bases. DNA of the CDR3: TGTGCCAGCAGCTCATCGAGTGGGACAGATACGCAGTATTTT. Protein: CASSSSSGTDTQYF. Complete variable domain (other parts from reference TRBV7-2 and TRBJ2-3): GAGVSQSPSNKVTEKGKDVELRCDPISGHTALYWYRQSLGQGLEFLIYFQGNSAPDKSGLPSDRFSAERTGGSVSTLTIQRTQQEDSAVYLCASSSSSGTDTQYFGPGTRLTVL.

The chain joins TRBV5-3 to TRBJ2-7; D not resolved. TRBV5-3 is flagged as an ORF with uncertain function. V was clipped by 8 bases and J by 7 bases, with 16 bases between them. The CDR3 has 12 residues. CDR3 region: CASSADGGEQYF. The CDR3 DNA is TGTGCCAGCAGCGCGGACGGCGGTGAGCAGTACTTC.

The chain is built from TRBV11-1 and TRBJ2-1; D is unclear. Judging by the DNA end, TRBJ2-7 fits better; the J call may be wrong. Germline V gives CDR1 SGHAT, CDR2 FQDESV (reference sequence). The CDR3 consists of 14 residues. Written as DNA, the CDR3 is TGTGCCAGCAGCTTTCGCGAGGTCTCCTACGAGCAGTACTTC. Its translation: CASSFREVSYEQYF.

The chain's CDR3 is CASRSSDTQYF. CDR3 DNA sequence: TGTGCCAGCAGGTCCTCAGATACGCAGTATTTT. This chain links TRBV6-6 with TRBJ2-3; D not resolved. Trimming cost V 6 bases and J 4 bases, with 5 bases left between them. Germline CDR1 and CDR2: MNHNY and SVGAGI (reference sequence). The CDR3 contains 11 residues.

The genes are TRBV25-1 and TRBJ2-1, with a tentative D call TRBD2 (5 bases). V lost 4 bases and J 2 bases, leaving 15 bases between the germline ends. Germline V gene data show CDR1 as MGHDK and CDR2 as SYGVNS. This CDR3 has 16 amino acids. CDR3 loop: CASSVNSGLTYNEQFF. The CDR3 DNA is TGTGCCAGCAGTGTTAACTCCGGACTGACCTACAATGAGCAGTTCTTC.

J is TRBJ1-3 and V is TRBV11-2, with unresolved D. V was cut by 8 bases and J by 2 bases, with 13 bases left in between. Germline assignment: CDR1 SGHAT and CDR2 FQNNGV. The CDR3 has 14 amino acids. CDR3: CASAEVGTGNTIYF. The CDR3 DNA follows: TGTGCCAGCGCCGAGGTAGGGACTGGAAACACCATATATTTT.

This chain uses TRBV5-1 with TRBJ2-3; D perhaps matches TRBD2 (6 bases). This CDR3 has 16 residues. The V gene's germline CDR1 is SGHRS and CDR2 YFSETQ. V shed 7 bases and J shed 2 bases, with 20 bases lying between them. DNA for the CDR3: TGCGCCAGCGGAGCCCCCCAGGCGGGAATCACAGATACGCAGTATTTT. Encoded protein: CASGAPQAGITDTQYF.

V and J are TRBV5-1 and TRBJ2-1; 8 bases fit TRBD2. Germline trimming cut 0 bases from V and 2 bases from J; bases unmatched to any gene: 4. The CDR3 covers 16 residues. The germline V gene encodes CDR1 SGHRS and CDR2 YFSETQ. This CDR3 is CASSLDSGGTYNEQFF. The CDR3 coding sequence is TGCGCCAGCAGCTTGGATTCGGGGGGGACCTACAATGAGCAGTTCTTC.

This clonotype was observed at least ten times. The chain has TRBV5-5 and TRBJ2-1; a weak D match, TRBD2 (6 bases). The ends were cut back, 0 bases at V and 10 bases at J, with 17 bases in the middle. CDR1 is SGHKS and CDR2 is YYEKEE in the germline V gene (reference sequence). The CDR3 runs to 15 residues. The CDR3 is CASSLDGGDVYEQFF. CDR3 nucleotides: TGTGCCAGCAGCTTGGATGGCGGGGATGTATACGAGCAGTTCTTC.

J is TRBJ2-5 and V is TRBV30; tentatively, D is TRBD1 (6 bases). The CDR3 extends over 12 amino acids. CDR1 GTSNPN and CDR2 SVGIG come from the germline V gene (reference sequence). Trimming removed 5 bases from V and 5 bases from J, with 12 bases in between. The CDR3 sequence: CAWRWGQETQYF. The CDR3 DNA sequence: TGTGCCTGGCGGTGGGGGCAGGAGACCCAGTACTTC.

The chain uses TRBV6-1 and TRBJ1-4, with TRBD1 as a possible D gene (6 bases). Per the germline V gene, CDR1 is MNHNS and CDR2 is SASEGT. This CDR3 has 16 residues. The V end lost 5 bases, the J end lost 5 bases, and 18 bases lay between the germline ends. CDR3 coding DNA: TGTGCCAGCAGTACCCATTTAGGACAGCAGAATGAAAAACTGTTTTTT. Translated, it gives CASSTHLGQQNEKLFF.

This chain links TRBV6-1 with TRBJ2-1; D is possibly TRBD2 (6 bases). The CDR3 spans 14 residues. V was cut by 6 bases and J by 9 bases, with 18 bases left in between. Germline CDR1 is MNHNS and CDR2 is SASEGT. Written as DNA, the CDR3 is TGTGCCAGCAGCCTGGGGGTCGGGACTGGTGAGCAGTTCTTC. Translating it yields CASSLGVGTGEQFF.

Remarks on this clonotype: Relative to the germline gene, one junction end is altered; a read error may explain this. The V call is TRBV4-1, the J call TRBJ2-1; D gene unclear. The germline gives CDR1 MGHRA, CDR2 YSYEKL. This CDR3 has 15 amino acids. The CDR3 here is CTSSQVDGLFSEQFF. Written as DNA, the CDR3 is TGCACCAGCAGCCAAGTAGACGGCCTTTTCTCGGAGCAGTTCTTC.

Worth noting for this clonotype: Relative to the germline gene, one junction end is altered; a read error may explain this. The chain uses TRBV6-4 and TRBJ2-2; a weak D match, TRBD1 (6 bases). Germline V CDR1 and CDR2: MRHNA, SNTAGT. The CDR3 has 16 amino acids. CDR3 region: CASSDGAGANTGKLFF. CDR3 in DNA: TGTGCCAGCAGTGACGGGGCAGGGGCCAACACCGGGAAGCTGTTTTTT.

CDR3 bases: TGTGCCAGCAGTGAAGCCCGCGGTTTACGGTCCCAGCATTTT. Encoded protein: CASSEARGLRSQHF. This sequence joins TRBV6-1 and TRBJ1-5; D ambiguous. The CDR3 is 14 residues long. Germline loops: CDR1 MNHNS, CDR2 SASEGT. The V gene lost 0 bases and the J gene lost 11 bases, with 14 bases spanning the gap.

The chain joins TRBV12-5 to TRBJ2-1; a weak D match, TRBD2 (5 bases). This CDR3 has 17 residues. Germline V gives CDR1 LGHNT, CDR2 FRNRAP. Trimming pared 0 bases from V and 0 bases from J, leaving 12 bases between. The CDR3 DNA reads as TGTGCTAGTGGTTTGGTACTAGGGATAGGCTCCTACAATGAGCAGTTCTTC. Its translation is CASGLVLGIGSYNEQFF.

This clonotype was recorded a few times. The chain carries TRBV18 and TRBJ1-1; no firm D call. Germline V gene data show CDR1 as KGHSH and CDR2 as LQKENI. The CDR3 has 13 amino acids. Trimming took 4 bases from V and 5 from J, leaving 11 bases between them. CDR3 coding DNA: TGTGCCAGCTCACGAGACGTGTGGACTGAAGCTTTCTTT. Protein sequence: CASSRDVWTEAFF.

This sequence joins TRBV6-1 and TRBJ1-4; D not resolved. V lost 6 bases and J 0 bases, leaving 11 bases between the germline ends. Per germline, CDR1 MNHNS and CDR2 SASEGT. This CDR3 spans 15 amino acids. CDR3 bases: TGTGCCAGCAGAATGACCCGTGCAACTAATGAAAAACTGTTTTTT. It specifies CASRMTRATNEKLFF.

Ten or more counts support this clonotype. The V call is TRBV6-1, the J call TRBJ2-5, with 10 bases fitting TRBD2. The J call is uncertain, as TRBJ2-7 better fits the DNA end. In germline, CDR1 is MNHNS, CDR2 SASEGT. The CDR3 contains 15 residues. The DNA of the CDR3 is TGTGCCAGCAGTCATACTAGCGGGGCCCCCTACGAGCAGTACTTC. It is translated as CASSHTSGAPYEQYF.

Sample share makes this clonotype large. The V call is TRBV7-2, the J call TRBJ2-3, with D maybe TRBD2 (5 bases). Germline V gene sequence: CDR1 SGHTA, CDR2 FQGNSA. The CDR3 has 15 residues. V shed 2 bases and J shed 4 bases, with 13 bases lying between them. The CDR3 here is CASSLLASTADTQYF. For the CDR3, the DNA is TGTGCCAGCAGCTTACTAGCTTCCACCGCAGATACGCAGTATTTT. The variable domain in full, completed from reference TRBV7-2 and TRBJ2-3, reads GAGVSQSPSNKVTEKGKDVELRCDPISGHTALYWYRQSLGQGLEFLIYFQGNSAPDKSGLPSDRFSAERTGGSVSTLTIQRTQQEDSAVYLCASSLLASTADTQYFGPGTRLTVL.

The CDR3 protein is CASSLAGGPGSYEQYF. As DNA, the CDR3 is TGTGCCAGCAGCTTAGCGGGAGGGCCCGGTTCCTACGAGCAGTACTTC. The chain uses TRBV7-8 and TRBJ2-1; 7 positions agree with TRBD2. The DNA matches TRBJ2-7 better at its end, which makes the J call doubtful. The CDR3 extends over 16 amino acids. Germline V gene lookup returns CDR1 SGHVS and CDR2 FQNEAQ.

This clonotype was picked up a small number of times. The chain combines TRBV12-3 or TRBV12-4 with TRBJ1-4; 7 bases are a match to TRBD1. V lost 7 bases, J lost 8 bases, and 10 bases stayed unmatched. This CDR3 has 14 residues. CDR3 sequence: CASTNRGLKEKLFF. As DNA, the CDR3 is TGTGCCAGCACAAACAGGGGTTTGAAGGAAAAACTGTTTTTT.

This clonotype was picked up many times. The chain uses TRBV6-1 and TRBJ2-2; possible D gene TRBD1, 6 bases. This CDR3 has 15 amino acids. Per germline, CDR1 MNHNS and CDR2 SASEGT. V lost 2 bases and J 2 bases, leaving 9 bases between the germline ends. CDR3 in amino acids: CASSEQGLNTGELFF. As DNA, the CDR3 is TGTGCCAGCAGTGAACAGGGGCTAAACACCGGGGAGCTGTTTTTT.

The V gene is TRBV12-5, the J gene TRBJ2-3; D is unclear. V lost 4 bases to trimming and J lost 6 bases, with 17 bases between them. Germline CDR1 is LGHNT and CDR2 is FRNRAP. The CDR3 has 15 residues. CDR3 residues: CASGSNSHGRDTQYF. CDR3 sequence (DNA): TGTGCTAGTGGTTCCAATTCACACGGTCGGGATACGCAGTATTTT.

This clonotype was detected a few times. The rearrangement links TRBV6-1 to TRBJ2-1, with unresolved D. Trimming removed 4 bases from V and 6 bases from J, with 13 bases in between. The CDR3 is 14 residues long. Germline V gene data show CDR1 as MNHNS and CDR2 as SASEGT. Written as DNA, the CDR3 is TGTGCCAGCAGTGCAGTACAGAACTCCAATGAGCAGTTCTTC. Translating gives CASSAVQNSNEQFF.

The sample holds many counts of this clonotype. The V call is TRBV27, the J call TRBJ2-5, with D perhaps matching TRBD2 (6 bases). Deletions cut 0 bases from V and 9 bases from J, with 8 bases between. The germline V gene has CDR1 MNHEY and CDR2 SMNVEV (reference sequence). The CDR3 totals 12 residues. This CDR3 reads CASSLSGSAQYF. The DNA for the CDR3 is TGTGCCAGCAGTTTATCCGGGAGTGCCCAGTACTTC.

A few counts support this clonotype. For the CDR3, the DNA is TGTGCCAGCAGCCCCACGAACACGGAGGAGCAGGGAGAGACCCAGTACTTC. It is translated as CASSPTNTEEQGETQYF. This chain connects TRBV7-8 to TRBJ2-1, with D perhaps matching TRBD1 or TRBD2 (5 bases each). The J call may be in error: the DNA end matches TRBJ2-5 better. This CDR3 comprises 17 residues. Germline lookup yields CDR1 SGHVS and CDR2 FQNEAQ.

In this sample, this clonotype turned up a few times. The chain recombines TRBV7-6 with TRBJ2-1; 12 bases map to TRBD2. Germline V gives CDR1 SGHVS, CDR2 FNYEAQ. J lost 8 bases, V lost 7 bases, and 6 bases had no gene match. This CDR3 has 14 residues. Written as DNA, the CDR3 is TGTGCCAGCAACCTAGCGGGAGGGCAAGATGAGCAGTTCTTC. This translates into CASNLAGGQDEQFF. The complete variable domain, with remaining parts taken from reference TRBV7-6 and TRBJ2-1, reads GAGVSQSPRYKVTKRGQDVALRCDPISGHVSLYWYRQALGQGPEFLTYFNYEAQQDKSGLPNDRFSAERPEGSISTLTIQRTEQRDSAMYRCASNLAGGQDEQFFGPGTRLTVL.